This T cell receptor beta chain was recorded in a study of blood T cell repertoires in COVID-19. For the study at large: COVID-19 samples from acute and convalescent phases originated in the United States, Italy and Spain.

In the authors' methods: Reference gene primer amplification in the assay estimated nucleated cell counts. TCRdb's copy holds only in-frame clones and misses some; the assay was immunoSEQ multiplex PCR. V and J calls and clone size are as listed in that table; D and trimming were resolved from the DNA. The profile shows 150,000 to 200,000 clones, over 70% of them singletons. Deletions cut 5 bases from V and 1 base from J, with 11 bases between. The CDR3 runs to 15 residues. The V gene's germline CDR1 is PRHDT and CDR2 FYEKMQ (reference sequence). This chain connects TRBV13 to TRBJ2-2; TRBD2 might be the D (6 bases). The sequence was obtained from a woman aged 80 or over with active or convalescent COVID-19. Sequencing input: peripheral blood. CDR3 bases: TGTGCCAGCAGCCCCCCGGGGGTGAACACCGGGGAGCTGTTTTTT. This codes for CASSPPGVNTGELFF.